The 27 T cell receptor beta chains presented below share a single source sample, sequenced in a study of cytomegalovirus exposure and HLA in healthy donors. The PCR had 60 Vbeta and 13 Jbeta primers. Clones were sequenced by immunoSEQ multiplex PCR, and TCRdb holds only the in-frame ones, with some missing. The table includes fewer than 250,000 clones, approximately 82% detected once. The specimen sequenced was PBMCs. These receptors originate from a male donor in good health and CMV-seronegative.

This rearrangement joins TRBV28 to TRBJ1-1, with 8 bases that match TRBD1. V lost 1 base to trimming and J lost 2 bases; unmatched junction nucleotides: 9. The CDR3 runs to 17 residues. Germline-derived CDR1 and CDR2 are MDHEN and SYDVKM. This chain's CDR3 is CASSLLFRTGQNTEAFF. The CDR3 DNA reads as TGTGCCAGCAGTTTATTGTTTAGGACAGGGCAAAACACTGAAGCTTTCTTT.

This rearrangement joins TRBV5-1 to TRBJ2-1, with D perhaps matching TRBD2 (6 bases). V was trimmed by 4 bases and J by 2 bases, leaving 13 bases between them. Germline loops: CDR1 SGHRS, CDR2 YFSETQ. CDR3 length equals 15 residues. Written as DNA, the CDR3 is TGCGCCAGCAGCCCCGTAGCGGATACCTACAATGAGCAGTTCTTC. The encoded protein is CASSPVADTYNEQFF. Filled out from reference TRBV5-1 and TRBJ2-1, the complete variable domain reads KAGVTQTPRYLIKTRGQQVTLSCSPISGHRSVSWYQQTPGQGLQFLFEYFSETQRNKGNFPGRFSGRQFSNSRSEMNVSTLELGDSALYLCASSPVADTYNEQFFGPGTRLTVL.

The V and J genes are TRBV9 and TRBJ2-7; possibly TRBD2 for D (5 bases). The CDR3 sequence is 16 residues long. The V end was cut by 2 bases, the J end by 6 bases, with 21 bases between. Germline V gene lookup returns CDR1 SGDLS and CDR2 YYNGEE. CDR3 bases: TGTGCCAGCAGCGTTCGAGGTGAGGGAGCCCCCAGCGAGCAGTACTTC. This codes for CASSVRGEGAPSEQYF.

The sample holds a few counts of this clone. The V gene is TRBV29-1, the J gene TRBJ1-4, with 7 nucleotides matching TRBD1. This CDR3 spans 13 amino acids. The trim removed 4 bases at V and 8 bases at J, leaving 7 bases unmatched. Germline V gene lookup returns CDR1 SQVTM and CDR2 ANQGSEA. Written as DNA, the CDR3 is TGCAGCGTTGTTGAGGGGGCGTGGGAAAAACTGTTTTTT. This encodes CSVVEGAWEKLFF.

The gene calls are TRBV6-6 and TRBJ2-1, with a possible D match to TRBD2 (6 bases). Germline V CDR1 and CDR2: MNHNY, SVGAGI (reference sequence). CDR3 length equals 12 residues. V gave up 6 bases and J gave up 9 bases, with 12 bases separating them. The CDR3 here is CASRGTGSEQFF. In DNA form, the CDR3 reads TGTGCCAGCAGGGGGACCGGGAGTGAGCAGTTCTTC.

This clone occurred a few times. The V gene is TRBV10-2, the J gene TRBJ2-1, with a weak D call TRBD1 (5 bases). The CDR3 is 16 residues long. Trimming left V 4 bases short and J 0 bases short, with 13 bases between. The germline V gene encodes CDR1 WSHSY and CDR2 SAAADI. The CDR3 loop is CASSGPIGDSYNEQFF. The CDR3 coding sequence is TGCGCCAGCAGTGGACCGATAGGGGACTCCTACAATGAGCAGTTCTTC.

This rearrangement joins TRBV18 to TRBJ2-1; D might be TRBD1 (6 bases). The germline V gene encodes CDR1 KGHSH and CDR2 LQKENI. The CDR3 extends over 14 amino acids. The V gene lost 2 bases and the J gene lost 7 bases, with 12 bases spanning the gap. The CDR3 reads CASSPGTSSNEQFF. The CDR3 coding sequence is TGTGCCAGCTCACCAGGGACATCTTCTAATGAGCAGTTCTTC.

The rearrangement links TRBV7-2 to TRBJ2-3; 10 bases match TRBD2. This CDR3 region has 17 residues. J was trimmed by 4 bases and V by 4 bases; bases with no gene match: 11. Germline V lookup: CDR1 SGHTA, CDR2 FQGNSA. This chain's CDR3 is CASSSPGAGGRPDTQYF. CDR3 DNA: TGTGCCAGCAGCTCACCAGGAGCGGGAGGGCGGCCAGATACGCAGTATTTT.

The chain links TRBV18 to TRBJ1-1; D is perhaps TRBD1 (5 bases). The CDR3 totals 14 residues. Germline CDR1 KGHSH, CDR2 LQKENI. V lost 0 bases and J lost 5, with 10 bases in between. CDR3 DNA sequence: TGTGCCAGCTCACCACCCGGGGGGGGAACTGAAGCTTTCTTT. This encodes CASSPPGGGTEAFF.

The rearrangement joins TRBV21-1 to TRBJ2-7; the tabulated D call, TRBD1, remains unverified against the DNA. TRBV21-1 is recorded as a pseudogene. The CDR3 spans 12 residues. The CDR3 reads CATNFRVYEQYF. The CDR3 coding sequence is TGTGCCACCAATTTCAGGGTCTACGAGCAGTACTTC.

V usage is TRBV6-6 and J usage is TRBJ2-7; D might be TRBD1 (6 bases). There are 16 residues in the CDR3. Trimming took off 0 bases at V and 2 bases at J, with 14 bases between the two ends. Germline CDR1 MNHNY, CDR2 SVGAGI (reference sequence). The CDR3 coding sequence is TGTGCCAGCAGTTACTCGATAAGCAGGGGCGCCTACGAGCAGTACTTC. Its protein is CASSYSISRGAYEQYF.

The chain carries TRBV7-8 and TRBJ2-2, with D possibly TRBD1 on 6 matching bases. The CDR3 length is 17 residues. Trimming left V 1 base short and J 2 bases short, with 14 bases between. CDR1 SGHVS and CDR2 FQNEAQ come from the germline V gene. The CDR3 protein is CASSLGPGHLNTGELFF. The CDR3 DNA follows: TGTGCCAGCAGCTTAGGTCCGGGACACCTTAACACCGGGGAGCTGTTTTTT.

This sequence joins TRBV5-1 and TRBJ2-1; TRBD2 aligns across 9 bases. This CDR3 region has 16 residues. After removal of 6 bases from V and 7 bases from J, the junction contained 14 bases not matched to a gene. In germline, CDR1 is SGHRS, CDR2 YFSETQ. In nucleotides, the CDR3 is TGCGCCAGCACCCCTATTAGCGGGAGCGCGGGGAATGAGCAGTTCTTC. As protein: CASTPISGSAGNEQFF.

This chain connects TRBV5-1 to TRBJ1-1; D is possibly TRBD1 (6 bases). Between the trimmed V and J ends, which lost 2 bases and 4 bases, there was a span of 15 bases. There are 15 residues in the CDR3. Germline V gene data show CDR1 as SGHRS and CDR2 as YFSETQ. CDR3 region: CASSFSGGRATEAFF. CDR3 in DNA: TGCGCCAGCAGCTTTTCGGGGGGCCGAGCCACTGAAGCTTTCTTT.

The chain is built from TRBV2 and TRBJ2-1; possibly TRBD2 for D (6 bases). This CDR3 has 16 amino acids. V was clipped by 2 bases and J by 9 bases, with 20 bases between them. Germline assignment: CDR1 SNHLY and CDR2 FYNNEI. CDR3 amino acids: CASSETMNGSIGEQFF. CDR3 nucleotide sequence: TGTGCCAGCAGTGAAACCATGAACGGGAGTATCGGTGAGCAGTTCTTC.

The J gene is TRBJ2-1, the V gene TRBV5-6, with 8 bases matching TRBD1. The V gene end was trimmed by 6 bases and the J gene end by 4 bases; junction bases not matched to a gene: 6. This CDR3 comprises 14 residues. The V gene's germline CDR1 is SGHDT and CDR2 YYEEEE. The CDR3 region is CASNLGTGYNEQFF. The CDR3 DNA sequence: TGTGCCAGCAACCTCGGGACAGGTTACAATGAGCAGTTCTTC.

The chain couples TRBV6-6 to TRBJ2-7; TRBD2 aligns across 7 bases. J lost 0 bases, V lost 5 bases, and 10 bases had no gene match. CDR1 is MNHNY, CDR2 SVGAGI, per germline (reference sequence). The length of the CDR3 is 16 residues. The CDR3 protein is CASSTPGLAASYEQYF. In nucleotides, the CDR3 is TGTGCCAGCAGTACACCAGGGCTAGCGGCCTCCTACGAGCAGTACTTC.

On this clone itself: At one of its ends the junction is not consistent with the germline gene, which may arise from a read error. The V and J genes are TRBV7-9 and TRBJ2-7; TRBD2 might be the D (5 bases). The CDR3 spans 13 residues. From germline, CDR1 is SEHNR and CDR2 FQNEAQ (reference sequence). The CDR3 is CSSSLRGPYEQYF. In DNA form, the CDR3 reads TGTTCCAGCAGCTTACGGGGTCCGTACGAGCAGTACTTC.

The chain recombines TRBV23-1 with TRBJ2-7; 9 bases match TRBD2. TRBV23-1 is an open reading frame, and its role is uncertain. The CDR3 loop spans 16 amino acids. Germline trimming cut 3 bases from V and 5 bases from J; bases unmatched to any gene: 11. In DNA, the CDR3 is TGCGCCAGCAGTCACAAAGCCAGCGGGAGGTTGCACGAGCAGTACTTC. Translating gives CASSHKASGRLHEQYF.

The chain recombines TRBV11-2 with TRBJ2-2; tentatively, D is TRBD1 (6 bases). Germline CDR1 SGHAT, CDR2 FQNNGV. This CDR3 region has 16 residues. V shed 2 bases and J shed 2 bases, with 12 bases lying between them. The CDR3 DNA follows: TGTGCCAGCAGCTTATGGTCAGGGGCCAACACCGGGGAGCTGTTTTTT. This codes for CASSLWSGANTGELFF. Using reference TRBV11-2 and TRBJ2-2 for the parts outside the CDR3, the full variable domain is EAGVAQSPRYKIIEKRQSVAFWCNPISGHATLYWYQQILGQGPKLLIQFQNNGVVDDSQLPKDRFSAERLKGVDSTLKIQPAKLEDSAVYLCASSLWSGANTGELFFGEGSRLTVL.

V gene TRBV18 combines with J gene TRBJ1-1; D call uncertain. The V end lost 2 bases, the J end lost 2 bases, and 12 bases lay between the germline ends. Germline CDR1 KGHSH, CDR2 LQKENI. The CDR3 runs to 15 residues. The DNA of the CDR3 is TGTGCCAGCTCACCAATGGAATACAGCAACACTGAAGCTTTCTTT. This gives the protein CASSPMEYSNTEAFF.

The table lists this clone with a count of one. The V call is TRBV27, the J call TRBJ1-4, with TRBD1 matching over 8 bases. Germline V gene data show CDR1 as MNHEY and CDR2 as SMNVEV (reference sequence). The ends lost 1 base at V and 3 bases at J; junction bases unmatched: 4. The CDR3 loop spans 16 amino acids. CDR3 nucleotide sequence: TGTGCCAGCAGTTTATTCTGGGACAGGCCTAATGAAAAACTGTTTTTT. Amino acids: CASSLFWDRPNEKLFF.

The CDR3 nucleotides are TGTGCCAGCAGCCTCCGACAGGGGCAGGGCTACACCTTC. This translates into CASSLRQGQGYTF. J is TRBJ1-2 and V is TRBV9, with 8 positions matching TRBD1. The germline CDR1 and CDR2 sequences are SGDLS and YYNGEE. The V gene end was trimmed by 4 bases and the J gene end by 8 bases; junction bases not matched to a gene: 7. CDR3 length: 13 residues.

CDR3 loop: CASSYSVTYYGYTF. The CDR3 DNA reads TGTGCCAGCAGTTACTCTGTCACATACTATGGCTACACCTTC. This chain uses TRBV6-5 with TRBJ1-2; D gene uncertain. Germline V gene lookup returns CDR1 MNHEY and CDR2 SVGAGI. The CDR3 spans 14 residues. The V gene lost 0 bases and the J gene lost 3 bases, with 8 bases spanning the gap.

CDR3 sequence: CASSPTGTGAETQYF. The CDR3 DNA follows: TGTGCCAGCAGCCCTACCGGGACAGGGGCGGAGACCCAGTACTTC. The chain carries TRBV6-5 and TRBJ2-5, with 10 bases identical to TRBD1. The CDR3 extends over 15 amino acids. The V and J ends lost 6 bases and 5 bases, in that order; junction bases with no gene match: 9. Germline V lookup: CDR1 MNHEY, CDR2 SVGAGI.

The V call is TRBV5-4, the J call TRBJ2-2; D is ambiguous. Germline V gene sequence: CDR1 SGHNT, CDR2 YYREEE (reference sequence). CDR3 size: 14 residues. Trimming pared 0 bases from V and 4 bases from J, leaving 7 bases between. CDR3 nucleotides: TGTGCCAGCAGCTTGGGTCCTTCCACCGGGGAGCTGTTTTTT. It translates to CASSLGPSTGELFF.

V usage is TRBV7-9 and J usage is TRBJ2-1; 7 bases agree with TRBD1. After removal of 5 bases from V and 4 bases from J, the junction contained 5 bases not matched to a gene. Germline V CDR1 and CDR2: SEHNR, FQNEAQ (reference sequence). The CDR3 has 14 residues. The CDR3 loop reads CASSIGTVYNEQFF. In nucleotides, the CDR3 is TGTGCCAGCAGCATTGGGACAGTGTACAATGAGCAGTTCTTC. The full variable domain, rest sourced from reference TRBV7-9 and TRBJ2-1, is DTGVSQNPRHKITKRGQNVTFRCDPISEHNRLYWYRQTLGQGPEFLTYFQNEAQLEKSRLLSDRFSAERPKGSFSTLEIQRTEQGDSAMYLCASSIGTVYNEQFFGPGTRLTVL.